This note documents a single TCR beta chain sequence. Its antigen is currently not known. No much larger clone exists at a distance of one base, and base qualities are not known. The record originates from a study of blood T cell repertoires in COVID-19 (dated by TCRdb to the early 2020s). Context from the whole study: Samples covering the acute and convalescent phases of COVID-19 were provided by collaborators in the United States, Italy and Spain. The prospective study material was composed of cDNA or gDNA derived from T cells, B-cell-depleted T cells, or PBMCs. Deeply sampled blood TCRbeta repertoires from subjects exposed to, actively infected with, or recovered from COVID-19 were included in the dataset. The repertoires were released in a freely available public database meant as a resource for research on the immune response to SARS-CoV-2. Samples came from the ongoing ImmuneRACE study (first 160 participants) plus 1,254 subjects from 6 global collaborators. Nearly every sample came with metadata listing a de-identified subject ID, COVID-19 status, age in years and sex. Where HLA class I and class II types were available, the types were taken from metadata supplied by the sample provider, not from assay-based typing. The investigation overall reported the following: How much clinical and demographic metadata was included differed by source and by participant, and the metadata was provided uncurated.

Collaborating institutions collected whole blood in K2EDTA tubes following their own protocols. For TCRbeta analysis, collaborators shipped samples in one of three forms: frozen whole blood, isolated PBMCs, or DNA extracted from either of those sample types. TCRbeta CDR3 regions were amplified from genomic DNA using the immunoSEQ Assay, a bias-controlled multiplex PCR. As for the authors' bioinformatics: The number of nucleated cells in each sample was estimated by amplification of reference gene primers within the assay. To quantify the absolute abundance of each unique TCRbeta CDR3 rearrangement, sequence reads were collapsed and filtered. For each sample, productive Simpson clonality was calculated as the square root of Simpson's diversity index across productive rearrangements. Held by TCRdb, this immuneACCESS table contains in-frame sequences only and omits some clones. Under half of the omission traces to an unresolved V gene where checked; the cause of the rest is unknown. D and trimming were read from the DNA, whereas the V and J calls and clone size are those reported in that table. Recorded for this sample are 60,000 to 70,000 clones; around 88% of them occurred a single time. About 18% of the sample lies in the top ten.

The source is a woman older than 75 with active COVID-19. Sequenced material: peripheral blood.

CDR3 loop: CATTTQGTLYGYTF. The sequence in DNA is TGTGCCACCACAACTCAGGGAACCCTCTATGGCTACACCTTC. The sequence links TRBV28 to TRBJ1-2; TRBD1 could be the D gene, as 5 bases match. Reading from cysteine to phenylalanine, the CDR3 counts 14 amino acids. This entry keeps only the CDR3 DNA: 42 bases, framed from base 1. The germline V gene specifies MDHEN as CDR1 and SYDVKM as CDR2. V lost 10 bases and J lost 4 bases; the stretch between them is 19 bases long.